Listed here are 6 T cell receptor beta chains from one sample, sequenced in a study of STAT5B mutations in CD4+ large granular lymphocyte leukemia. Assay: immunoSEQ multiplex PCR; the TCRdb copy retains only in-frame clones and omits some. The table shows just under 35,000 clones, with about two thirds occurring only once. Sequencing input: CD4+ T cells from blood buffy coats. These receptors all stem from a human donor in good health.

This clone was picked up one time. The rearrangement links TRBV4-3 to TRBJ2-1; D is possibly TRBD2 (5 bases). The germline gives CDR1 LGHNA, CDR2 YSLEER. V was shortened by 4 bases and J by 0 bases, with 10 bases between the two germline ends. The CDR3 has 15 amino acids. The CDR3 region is CASSPVGSSYNEQFF. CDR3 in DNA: TGCGCCAGCAGCCCCGTGGGGAGCTCCTACAATGAGCAGTTCTTC.

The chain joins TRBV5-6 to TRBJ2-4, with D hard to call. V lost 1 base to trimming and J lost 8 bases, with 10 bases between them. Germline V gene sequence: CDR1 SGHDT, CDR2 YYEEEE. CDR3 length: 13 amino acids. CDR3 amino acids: CASSLLGFDIQYF. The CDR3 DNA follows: TGTGCCAGCAGCTTGCTAGGGTTTGACATTCAGTACTTC. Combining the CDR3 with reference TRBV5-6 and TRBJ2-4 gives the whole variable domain DAGVTQSPTHLIKTRGQQVTLRCSPKSGHDTVSWYQQALGQGPQFIFQYYEEEERQRGNFPDRFSGHQFPNYSSELNVNALLLGDSALYLCASSLLGFDIQYFGAGTRLSVL.

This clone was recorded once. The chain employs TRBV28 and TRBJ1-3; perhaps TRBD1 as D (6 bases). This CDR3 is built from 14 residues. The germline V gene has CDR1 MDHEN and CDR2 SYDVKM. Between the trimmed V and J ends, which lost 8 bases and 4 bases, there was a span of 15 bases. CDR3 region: CASLTTGWGNTIYF. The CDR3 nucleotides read TGTGCCAGCCTTACTACAGGGTGGGGAAACACCATATATTTT.

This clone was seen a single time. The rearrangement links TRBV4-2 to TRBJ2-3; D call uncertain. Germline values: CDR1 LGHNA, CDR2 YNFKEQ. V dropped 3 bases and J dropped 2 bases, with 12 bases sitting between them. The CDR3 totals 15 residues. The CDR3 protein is CASSQAEGFTDTQYF. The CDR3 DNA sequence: TGTGCCAGCAGCCAGGCAGAAGGGTTCACAGATACGCAGTATTTT.

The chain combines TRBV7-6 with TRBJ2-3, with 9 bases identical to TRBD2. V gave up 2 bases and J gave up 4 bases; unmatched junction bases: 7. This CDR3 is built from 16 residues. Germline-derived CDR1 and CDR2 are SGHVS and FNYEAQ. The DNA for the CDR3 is TGTGCCAGCAGCTTAAGGGGAGGCGGGGGGGCAGATACGCAGTATTTT. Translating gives CASSLRGGGGADTQYF.

The CDR3 sequence: CASSIAETGANVLTF. CDR3 DNA: TGTGCCAGTAGTATAGCAGAGACCGGGGCCAACGTCCTGACTTTC. This chain uses TRBV19 with TRBJ2-6, with D uncertain. Deletions cut 1 base from V and 4 bases from J, with 8 bases between. Germline assignment: CDR1 LNHDA and CDR2 SQIVND (reference sequence). The CDR3 is 15 amino acids.